These T cell receptor beta chains were read from a single sample in a study of HIV-infected children after antiretroviral therapy interruption. TCRdb independently ran MiXCR on the 3' RACE reads; one entry per CDR3 protein. The sample records 90,000 or so distinct CDR3 sequences, about 6.9% being singletons. Sequences were derived from CD45RA+ CD4+ T cells from PBMCs, pooled from several time points, sampled from a donor given antiretroviral therapy, either interrupted or continuous. The receptors here all came from a pool of human donors with HIV. CDR3s leave out the opening cysteine and the closing phenylalanine or tryptophan. D genes are given only for firm matches.

V	D	J	CDR3
TRBV3-1	.	TRBJ2-1	ASTLRGSSYNEQF
TRBV18	.	TRBJ1-5	ASSVETGNQPQH
TRBV19	.	TRBJ2-2	ASTQGGPNTGELF
TRBV9	.	TRBJ2-3	ASSVTGDTQY
TRBV29-1	.	TRBJ1-2	SVDPGQFGGYT
TRBV12-3/TRBV12-4	TRBD1	TRBJ1-1	ASRDRGDSVEAF
TRBV19	.	TRBJ2-6	ASSIIGSSVANVLT
TRBV7-9	TRBD1	TRBJ2-7	ASSPTGTVYHEQY
TRBV12-3/TRBV12-4	TRBD2	TRBJ2-1	ASSLRSGLAGVGRSYNEQF
TRBV9	.	TRBJ2-3	ASSFPGDTQY
TRBV20-1	.	TRBJ2-3	SAGTGTDTQY
TRBV7-3	.	TRBJ2-3	ASSLNHLGSSIDTQY
TRBV7-2	.	TRBJ1-6	ASSPRELGNSPLH
TRBV28	.	TRBJ2-3	ASSLPVDPPPDTQY
TRBV5-6	.	TRBJ1-6	ASSLPGVSPLH
TRBV20-1	TRBD2	TRBJ2-3	SASNLAGDTQY
TRBV5-1	TRBD2	TRBJ2-5	ASLVGGLPFETQY
TRBV5-1	.	TRBJ2-3	ASSLIGHDSDTQY
TRBV15	TRBD1	TRBJ1-1	ATRGRGANTEAF
TRBV2	.	TRBJ1-1	ASSEIPGHP
TRBV5-1	.	TRBJ1-1	ASSLERLSTEAF
TRBV14	.	TRBJ2-3	ASSQVGTGTDTQY
TRBV7-2	.	TRBJ2-7	ASIPGPGNEQY
TRBV2	TRBD2	TRBJ2-1	ASAAGLAGVGEQF
TRBV18	.	TRBJ2-1	ASSVRLDYNEQF
TRBV30	.	TRBJ1-5	ASQRGNQPQH
TRBV14	.	TRBJ1-1	ASSQERSHGTEAF
TRBV12-5	.	TRBJ2-7	ASGLETVPLEQY
TRBV6-6	.	TRBJ2-3	ASSYVAERPRLTDTQY
TRBV5-1	TRBD1	TRBJ1-1	ASSDGQVNTEAF
TRBV6-7	.	TRBJ2-1	ASSGRYNEQF
TRBV19	.	TRBJ1-5	ASSIEAGGSNQPQH
TRBV28	.	TRBJ2-2	ASSSRGRSLTGELF
TRBV7-7	TRBD1	TRBJ1-4	ASTKSGTGLWGNEKLF
TRBV10-3	.	TRBJ2-3	AISGEGGPPDTQY
TRBV4-1	.	TRBJ2-5	ASSQVGGRRTQY
TRBV10-3	TRBD1	TRBJ2-7	AISAPGTGFYEQY
TRBV5-1	TRBD1	TRBJ1-1	ASSLVPKTGFSTEAF
TRBV7-9	.	TRBJ2-7	ASSRQLEQY
TRBV18	TRBD2	TRBJ2-5	ASSPASGSTPLETQY
TRBV5-1	.	TRBJ1-1	ASRRDTEAF
TRBV4-2	TRBD2	TRBJ2-3	ASSQVTGGSTDTQY
TRBV19	.	TRBJ1-2	ASSIGYGTNDGYT
TRBV10-3	TRBD1	TRBJ1-1	AIGQGDTEAF
TRBV4-2	TRBD1	TRBJ1-1	ASSQSGGAITEAY
TRBV29-1	.	TRBJ1-3	SVESARGLGNTIY